This TCR beta chain was sequenced in a study of CXCR3-negative and CXCR3-positive naive CD8 T cells. 5' RACE with UMI labels generated the TRB cDNA libraries. Using the 5' RACE reads, TCRdb records one entry per CDR3 protein without DNA. Its table records about 45,000 distinct CDR3 sequences. The germline V gene has CDR1 KGHSH and CDR2 LQKENI. CDR3 size: 16 residues. This rearrangement joins TRBV18 to TRBJ1-6; TCRdb returns TRBD1, unconfirmable since there is no DNA. The receptor was isolated from a human donor in good health. Some clones in this sample may be carry-over from other donors' samples. Input material: memory CD8+ T cells from blood. This chain's CDR3 is CASSPPRAGRNSPLHF.